Listed below are T cell receptor beta chains from one sample, sequenced in a study of CD8+ T cells in alopecia areata. Some clones are missing from TCRdb's copy, which holds only in-frame ones; the method was immunoSEQ multiplex PCR. The data hold some 200,000 clones, with 60% to 70% observed a single time. The material was CD4+ T cells sorted from blood, obtained at week 4, from a patient treated with tofacitinib. All receptors derive from a human donor with alopecia areata. The CDR3 runs from the conserved cysteine through the conserved F or W. The D gene is left open where the match is weak. Some rows mark clone size as missing; the rest say once, few, many or name a class of expanded clone.

-	many	TRBV7-2	TRBJ2-5	TGTGCCAGCAGTATAGTGTGGGGCCAAGAGACCCAGTACTTC	CASSIVWGQETQYF
TRBD1	-	TRBV5-1	TRBJ2-7	TGCGCCAGCAGCATCGGTGGACAGGGGAGGCCCTACGAGCAGTACTTC	CASSIGGQGRPYEQYF
-	-	TRBV7-9	TRBJ1-6	TGTGCCAGCAGCTCCGGGGGTGTGCATAATTCACCCCTCCACTTT	CASSSGGVHNSPLHF
TRBD2	-	TRBV5-4	TRBJ2-2	TGTGCCAGCAGCTTTATTCTCGGACTAGCGGCAGGCACCGGGGAGCTGTTTTTT	CASSFILGLAAGTGELFF
-	-	TRBV19	TRBJ2-3	TGTGCCAGTAGTATAGGAGGGGGTCCAGATACGCAGTATTTT	CASSIGGGPDTQYF
-	few	TRBV2	TRBJ1-4	TGTGCCAGCAGTGCCGGCAGGGTGAATGAAAAACTGTTTTTT	CASSAGRVNEKLFF
-	-	TRBV6-5	TRBJ2-2	TGTGCCAGCCGTGCCAGGACGAACACCGGGGAGCTGTTTTTT	CASRARTNTGELFF
-	-	TRBV30	TRBJ2-7	TGTGCCTGGAATCCGGGACAAAGTGCGAGGGAGCAGTACTTC	CAWNPGQSAREQYF
-	-	TRBV4-1	TRBJ1-1	TGCGCCAGCAGCCAAGAACGTCGGGGTCGTGGTGAAGCTTTCTTT	CASSQERRGRGEAFF
TRBD1	once	TRBV28	TRBJ2-7	TGTGCCAGCAGTTTATCGATAGGGACAGGGCCGGGCGAGCAGTACTTC	CASSLSIGTGPGEQYF
-	once	TRBV29-1	TRBJ2-7	TGCAGCGTTCAACAGAGATCTACCTACGAGCAGTACTTC	CSVQQRSTYEQYF
-	-	TRBV7-2	TRBJ2-1	TGTGCCAGCAGCTTACGCAGGGGCCTCTCCTACAATGAGCAGTTCTTC	CASSLRRGLSYNEQFF
-	-	TRBV29-1	TRBJ1-1	TGCAGCGCTGATTTTGCTTTCTTT	CSADFAFF
-	-	TRBV6-1	TRBJ1-5	TGTGCCAGCAGTGTGTCAGGGGATCAGCCCCAGCATTTT	CASSVSGDQPQHF
TRBD2	-	TRBV4-1	TRBJ2-5	TGCGCCAGCAGCCAAGGAACCAGGGAGGGGCGAGAGACCCAGTACTTC	CASSQGTREGRETQYF
TRBD1	-	TRBV10-3	TRBJ1-4	TGTGCCATCAGCGCTGGACAGGGGGCGGCTGATGAAAAACTGTTTTTT	CAISAGQGAADEKLFF
TRBD1	-	TRBV29-1	TRBJ2-1	TGCAGCGTTGAATTCCCGGGACAGCGAAACTACAATGAGCAGTTCTTC	CSVEFPGQRNYNEQFF
-	-	TRBV28	TRBJ1-5	TGTGCCAGCAGTCCGACAGGACAGAACAAGAAGCCCCAGCATTTT	CASSPTGQNKKPQHF
-	-	TRBV7-2	TRBJ1-1	TGTGCCAGCATACAGGCCCCGAACACTGAAGCTTTCTTT	CASIQAPNTEAFF
-	-	TRBV7-9	TRBJ1-5	TGTGCCAGCAGCTTAGATGGCAGCCGCAATCAGCCCCAGCATTTT	CASSLDGSRNQPQHF
TRBD1	-	TRBV30	TRBJ2-6	TGTGCCTGGAGTGACAGGGGAACTGGGGCCAACGTCCTGACTTTC	CAWSDRGTGANVLTF
TRBD1	-	TRBV7-8	TRBJ2-5	TGTGCCAGCAGCCCCCGCCCCCGGACAGGCCCACATGAGACCCAGTACTTC	CASSPRPRTGPHETQYF
TRBD1	-	TRBV29-1	TRBJ2-3	TGCAGCGTCGGACTTCCGGGACAGGGACGTTTTAGGTTCACAGATACGCAGTATTTT	CSVGLPGQGRFRFTDTQYF
TRBD2	-	TRBV4-3	TRBJ2-1	TGCGCCAGCAGCCAAGGAGGAGCGCGGGGGAATGAGCAGTTCTTC	CASSQGGARGNEQFF
-	-	TRBV10-3	TRBJ2-3	TGTGCCATCAGTGACCAGCAGATAACGCAGTATTTT	CAISDQQITQYF
TRBD2	-	TRBV7-7	TRBJ2-1	TGTGCTAGCAGCCCTGGGACTAGCGGGGCGCAGTTCTTC	CASSPGTSGAQFF
-	few	TRBV16	TRBJ2-7	TGTGCCAGCAGCCAAAATCTAGGTGCGCAGTACTTC	CASSQNLGAQYF
-	-	TRBV9	TRBJ2-3	TGTGCCAGCAGCGTAGACTTACGGGATACGCAGTATTTT	CASSVDLRDTQYF
-	few	TRBV29-1	TRBJ2-3	TGCAGCGTTGAAGGAGACAGGCGCACAGATACGCAGTATTTT	CSVEGDRRTDTQYF
-	-	TRBV29-1	TRBJ2-3	TGCAGCGTTAGGTTTGGAGATACGCAGTATTTT	CSVRFGDTQYF
TRBD1	-	TRBV4-1	TRBJ1-4	TGCGCCAGCAGCCAACCGGGACAGGGGTATAATGAAAAACTGTTTTTT	CASSQPGQGYNEKLFF
-	-	TRBV27	TRBJ2-2	TGTGCCAGCAGTTTACGGTGGGTCGGGGGTGTGGACACCGGGGAGCTGTTTTTT	CASSLRWVGGVDTGELFF
-	-	TRBV4-1	TRBJ2-1	TGCGCCAGCAGCCCAGCCCGGGAACAACGGCGTTCCTACAATGAGCAGTTCTTC	CASSPAREQRRSYNEQFF
-	-	TRBV6-5	TRBJ2-7	TGTGCCAGCAGTTACGATGGGGCCTCCGGCGAGCAGTACTTC	CASSYDGASGEQYF
-	once	TRBV4-2	TRBJ1-5	TGTGCCAGCAGCCAAGTGTTCGGGGATCATAGCAATCAGCCCCAGCATTTT	CASSQVFGDHSNQPQHF
TRBD1	-	TRBV2	TRBJ1-1	TGTGCCAGCATTAGGGACAGGGTGCGCGGGAACACTGAAGCTTTCTTT	CASIRDRVRGNTEAFF
-	-	TRBV29-1	TRBJ2-4	TGCAGCGTTCGTCTTGTCGGCGCCAAAAACATTCAGTACTTC	CSVRLVGAKNIQYF
-	-	TRBV30	TRBJ1-5	TGTGCCTGGAACCAGGGAGGTAGCAATCAGCCCCAGCATTTT	CAWNQGGSNQPQHF
TRBD2	-	TRBV2	TRBJ2-3	TGTGCCAGCAGCGAAGGACTAGCGGGGGGACCAGATACGCAGTATTTT	CASSEGLAGGPDTQYF
-	-	TRBV4-1	TRBJ2-7	TGCGCCAGCAGCCAAGATCACCGGGCTGCACAATCCTACGAGCAGTACTTC	CASSQDHRAAQSYEQYF
TRBD2	-	TRBV9	TRBJ2-5	TGTGCCAGCAGCGTTGGCAGCGGGGCTAAAGGGGAGACCCAGTACTTC	CASSVGSGAKGETQYF
-	once	TRBV30	TRBJ2-1	TGTGCCTGGAGGGAGAGCTCCTACAATGAGCAGTTCTTC	CAWRESSYNEQFF